The rows below give T cell receptor beta chains drawn from one sample of a study of technical replicates of blood from a few donors. Sequenced by immunoSEQ multiplex PCR; TCRdb stores in-frame clones only, minus some. The sample contains about 93,000 clones, about 95% of which appear only once. The source material was T cells isolated from PBMCs. These receptors all stem from a human donor in good health. Both conserved end residues are part of each CDR3. The D gene is left open where the match is weak. Rows give clone size only sometimes, using once, few, many, or a class for an expanded clone.

d_gene,v_gene,abundance,j_gene,CDR3aa,CDR3nt
NA,TRBV10-1,NA,TRBJ1-5,CASSVGANQPQHF,TGCGCCAGCAGTGTAGGGGCTAATCAGCCCCAGCATTTT
TRBD2,TRBV19,NA,TRBJ2-7,CASSIPRGASSYEQYF,TGTGCCAGTAGTATCCCGCGGGGGGCGAGCTCCTACGAGCAGTACTTC
NA,TRBV7-3,NA,TRBJ2-6,CASSLSGSGANVLTF,TGTGCCAGCAGCTTGAGCGGCTCTGGGGCCAACGTCCTGACTTTC
TRBD1,TRBV6-1,NA,TRBJ2-7,CASSLTGDYEQYF,TGTGCCAGCAGTTTGACAGGGGACTACGAGCAGTACTTC
TRBD1,TRBV4-1,NA,TRBJ1-5,CASSRGTGDYQPQHF,TGCGCCAGCAGCCGGGGCACAGGGGATTACCAGCCCCAGCATTTT
TRBD1,TRBV9,NA,TRBJ1-2,CASSVGGTGINYGYTF,TGTGCCAGCAGCGTAGGTGGGACAGGGATAAACTATGGCTACACCTTC
TRBD1,TRBV2,NA,TRBJ2-7,CASRDYQGAYEQYF,TGTGCCAGCAGGGACTACCAGGGGGCGTACGAGCAGTACTTC
TRBD2,TRBV10-3,few,TRBJ2-7,CAISESMMGLADHYEQYF,TGTGCCATCAGTGAGTCGATGATGGGACTAGCGGACCACTACGAGCAGTACTTC
NA,TRBV5-8,NA,TRBJ2-7,CASSLVTYVSYEQYF,TGTGCCAGCAGCTTGGTAACCTATGTCTCCTACGAGCAGTACTTC
TRBD1,TRBV7-9,NA,TRBJ2-7,CASSLGRQTGGHEQYF,TGTGCCAGCAGCTTAGGCCGGCAGACAGGGGGTCACGAGCAGTACTTC
NA,TRBV29-1,NA,TRBJ1-5,CSVAQDYSNQPQHF,TGCAGCGTAGCCCAAGATTATAGCAATCAGCCCCAGCATTTT